This section outlines one T cell receptor beta chain sequence together with its context. Antigen specificity is unknown. This entry belongs to a study of CD8+CD57+ T cells in acquired aplastic anemia. Study context: Average DNA yield from sorted CD4+ and CD8+ cells was approximately 3.2 ug.

Points from the study as a whole: Patients and controls were found to share some 30 CD8+ CDR3 sequences.

This CDR3 contains 13 residues. The germline V gene encodes CDR1 MNHNS and CDR2 SASEGT. V shed 5 bases and J shed 4 bases, with 12 bases lying between them. CD8+CD57+ cell expansion, shown by flow cytometry, had occurred in the patients selected for sequencing. Using genomic DNA as the template, TCR beta VDJ and CDR3 profiling was carried out. TCRdb re-derived calls from the reads in MiXCR, one entry per CDR3 protein. The sample contains just over 450,000 distinct CDR3 sequences, around 30% of which appear only once. This clonotype was obtained from a human donor with aplastic anemia. Sample: sorted CD4+, CD8+, or CD8+CD57+ T cells (not recorded which) from PBMCs. The gene calls are TRBV6-1 and TRBJ2-7; D gene uncertain. CDR3 sequence reads: CASSIEGGYEQYF. The CDR3 bases are TGTGCCAGCAGTATCGAAGGCGGATACGAGCAGTACTTC.